The TCR beta chain under discussion was sequenced for a study of cytomegalovirus exposure and HLA in healthy donors (dated by TCRdb to the late 2010s). Looking at the study overall: An earlier analysis of 587 of the donors reported under 300 Gb of sequence data and around 110 million unique TCR beta sequences obtained from around 170 million T cells. Roughly 300 gigabases of sequencing data and 91 million or so unique TCR sequences made up an early release that covered around 640 HLA-typed donors. Among the roughly 430 genotyped donors, more than 70% belonged to the genetic ancestry cluster associated with self-reported Caucasian donors. The aim of the study was to test whether cataloging public T cell receptors could identify signatures of past pathogen exposure. The study used immunosequencing to profile the T cell repertoires of more than 650 subjects and linked those repertoires to cytomegalovirus serostatus. A separate validation cohort of over a hundred different subjects was used in addition to the approximately 640-subject first cohort. High-throughput TCR immunosequencing, statistical association of individual TCRs with disease status, and machine learning were combined to predict cytomegalovirus infection status. A later analysis re-examined previously published TCR beta repertoires from hundreds of donors and added high-resolution HLA genotyping to investigate patterns of TCR occurrence. In the later analysis, no new phenotypic data were used to find candidate immune exposures; instead, reliance was placed on TCR beta sequences and their occurrence across donors. An earlier analysis of 587 of the donors applied high-throughput TCR beta sequencing to assess whether each TCR beta V gene segment acted as functional or pseudogenic. Donor age, sex, ethnicity and CMV serostatus were collected together with the repertoire data. Genome-wide SNP genotypes for about three fifths of the roughly 670 donors were used in a later genetic analysis, which treated that subset as a discovery cohort. Every repertoire in the discovery cohort had been generated on one and the same sequencing platform. HLA typing included class I and class II loci at four-digit resolution. The number of donors typed differed by locus, with 629-630 for A, B, C, DRB1 and DQB1, roughly 520 for DQA1, 606 for DPA1, and approximately 470 for DPB1. Several DR-DQ haplotypes were handled as single units for association and clustering because linkage in the cohort was strong. Among about 400 genotyped donors of the cohort, an average of approximately 220,000 unique TCR beta nucleotide sequences was sequenced per donor, of which roughly 17% were non-productive. Findings and caveats that apply to the study as a whole: A later genetic analysis associated a missense DCLRE1C variant with V-gene and J-gene trimming of TCR beta chains, and an independent cohort replicated the association. Across donors, most TCR sequences were observed very rarely, whereas some public TCRs were present in many individuals. A later analysis reported that several top co-occurrence clusters appeared linked to parvovirus B19, influenza, CMV and Epstein-Barr virus. Specific HLA alleles were associated with more than 15,000 TCR beta sequences at a false discovery rate of 0.05 in a later analysis. An earlier analysis of around 600 of the donors showed that most TCR beta V segments appeared in productive rearrangements either about 87% or about 30% of the time, which broadly matched IMGT annotations. Compared with the roughly 700-donor mean, donors in an Asian-associated ancestry cluster had fewer N-insertions in productive TCRs, according to a later genetic analysis. When HLA alleles, especially DR and DQ, strongly co-occurred, attributing TCR associations to individual alleles was difficult. Three of the identified cytomegalovirus-associated TCR beta chains were confirmed in vitro to be specific for cytomegalovirus antigens. In this cohort, only TCR beta chains were sequenced, and detectable features were limited by the absence of alpha or paired-chain data. Some IMGT-functional V segments, including TRBV6-2 and TRBV6-3, could not be distinguished by the 87-base-pair reads and were therefore excluded. Because some donors lacked HLA typing at each locus, the association tests relied only on the typed subset. According to a later analysis, most CMV-associated TCR beta chains appeared to be HLA-restricted, and the HLA associations seemed to be driven largely by CMV exposure. Linkage disequilibrium might explain the correlated functional status among segregating V segments, but an unknown experimental factor could not be ruled out. According to a later analysis, TCR association rates differed among HLA loci, with DRB1 alleles showing the most associated TCRs and HLA-C alleles showing the fewest. Compared with equally common non-associated chains, HLA-associated TCR beta chains in a later analysis were more clonally expanded and had lower generation probabilities. A further reported finding was that TCR beta sequences accurately predicted the HLA-A and HLA-B alleles for most subjects in the first cohort. The classifier was reported to diagnose cytomegalovirus status with high specificity and sensitivity in both the original cohort and the validation cohort. A cluster of highly shared sequence variants was judged likely to be a technical artifact of the sequencing pipeline. According to the authors, the approach could potentially be generalized to other disease states and immunological phenotypes. The earlier analysis of fewer than 750 of the donors excluded some 15 rarely observed V segments, including chromosome 9 orphons, because counts were too low. Roughly uniform sequencing depth across donors was assumed in presence/absence analyses, although this assumption may not hold. CMV serostatus was the only immune exposure information available for the cohort. The study gave a list of 150 to 200 TCR beta chains associated with cytomegalovirus.

Library construction relied on the immunoSEQ multiplex PCR assay. A mixture of 60 forward primers for TCR Vbeta segments and 13 reverse primers for TCR Jbeta segments was used in the multiplex PCR. Amplification of the CDR3 region of rearranged TCR beta genes was performed with a multiplex PCR assay on genomic DNA. On the Illumina HiSeq System, the amplified TCR beta libraries were sequenced as 87-base-pair reads. The original methods were these. Across the roughly 670 repertoires, a later analysis counted around 80 million unique TCR beta chains, around 11 million of which were shared by at least two donors. Raw reads were error-corrected and collapsed into unique sequences with a nearest-neighbor algorithm that merged closely related sequences to remove PCR and sequencing errors. To assign V, D and J gene segments, CDR3 sequences were aligned to IMGT reference sequences. For a sequence to be retained, at least a six-nucleotide match to both a V gene segment and a J gene segment was required. A rearrangement was called productive if the CDR3 had no stop codons and remained in frame with V and J, and every other rearrangement was called non-productive. Following IMGT convention, CDR3 was defined as the stretch from the second conserved V-encoded cysteine to the conserved J-encoded phenylalanine. Sequences without an unambiguous match to a single V gene segment were excluded from the earlier analysis of almost 600 of the donors. An earlier analysis of a few hundred of the donors classified V segments as functional when productive rearrangements were above 56.7% and as segregating when the standard deviation between donors was above 5%. A statistical classification framework was built for diagnosing cytomegalovirus status from the catalog of TCR beta chain sequences. In a later analysis, V and J genes were assigned by comparing TCR nucleotide sequences against IMGT/GENE-DB human TR gene sequences. The TCRdist pipeline was used in a later analysis to assign CDR3 sequences and most-parsimonious VDJ recombination scenarios. A later analysis defined each TCR beta chain by its CDR3 amino acid sequence plus V-gene family, and excluded reads lacking a unique V-gene family. As a way to deal with suspected cross-contamination and a sequencing artifact, a later analysis dropped hundreds of nucleotide sequences that were highly shared and had low generation probability. In a later analysis, a clonal expansion index was calculated for each public chain from normalized within-repertoire ranks of inferred template counts. Generation probabilities in a later analysis came from a VDJ recombination model fitted to out-of-frame rearrangements, and those results were checked against IGoR. In a later analysis, TCR-TCR, TCR-HLA and TCR-CMV co-occurrence was scored with hypergeometric tests, and a repertoire-size bias correction was applied to TCR pairs. False discovery rates were estimated in a later analysis by permuting HLA or CMV assignments 20 times. A later analysis grouped co-occurring TCRs with DBSCAN, adding TCRdist sequence similarity when clustering within HLA-allele-positive subsets. Repertoires with fewer than 30,000 or more than 120,000 public chains, plus five repertoires with anomalous nucleotide sharing, were excluded from co-occurrence clustering. TCRdb took this table from immuneACCESS and kept in-frame rearrangements with V and J called. Such tables lack part of the clones; where checked against another copy, unresolved V genes explain under half of the gap, and the rest is unexplained. That table gives V, J and clone size, and the DNA gave D and trimming. The sample includes 140,000 to 150,000 clones, with roughly 77% observed a single time. 3% to 5% of the sample lies in the top ten.

For this clone: Its cognate antigen has yet to be identified. Per-base qualities were not stored, and no clone one base away is much larger.

In total, just over 650 healthy bone marrow donors made up the cohort. All cohort members were sampled while nominally healthy, although unrecorded immune exposures were likely present. The donor was CMV seronegative and was included in the group of a few hundred seronegative cohort members. Each donor provided a peripheral blood sample, and peripheral blood mononuclear cells were used for TCR beta sequencing. Genomic DNA was extracted from the blood cell samples with the Qiagen DNeasy Blood Extraction Kit. The CDR3 contains 17 residues, cysteine and phenylalanine counted. The only DNA kept is the CDR3, 51 bases in frame from the first base. The germline V gene sets CDR1 to MGHRA and CDR2 to YSYEKL. V loses 0 bases, J loses 3 bases, and the germline ends lie 18 bases apart.

The clonotype comes from a male donor in good health and CMV-seronegative. The chain employs TRBV4-1 and TRBJ2-7; the best D guess is TRBD2, with 5 bases matching. The sequenced material came from PBMCs. The encoded CDR3 is CASSQEKFGDGNYEQYF. The DNA is as follows: TGCGCCAGCAGCCAAGAGAAGTTCGGAGACGGGAACTACGAGCAGTACTTC.